A single TCR beta chain is shown here with its context. Its specificity is unknown. Using immunoSEQ multiplex PCR, the repertoire was profiled, and TCRdb retains in-frame clones only, with some absent. The data contain some 2 million clones, approximately 94% of them singletons. The naive CD8 fraction comprised CD45RO-negative cells positively selected for CCR7 and excluded terminally differentiated effector memory CD45RA+ cells. The source of the sample is a study of shared clonotypes between healthy human individuals. The CDR3 has 15 residues. J gave up 4 bases and V 5 bases, and 10 bases lay outside the gene matches. In germline, CDR1 is SGHTA, CDR2 FQGNSA. General observations from the study: Naive CD4 clonotypes overlapped across a few donors at approximately 5.5%. There were few donors, and this limited the genetic and exposure-history diversity represented.

This clonotype was sampled from a man between 18 and 29 years old in good health. This chain joins TRBV7-2 and TRBJ1-2; 7 positions match TRBD1. What was sequenced was naive CD8+ T cells sorted from blood. The DNA of the CDR3 is TGTGCCAGCAGCGATCCCGACAGGGTATTCTATGGCTACACCTTC. Protein: CASSDPDRVFYGYTF.